The rows below give T cell receptor beta chains drawn from one sample of a study of response to subunit inactivated influenza vaccine. TCRdb passed the RT-PCR reads through MiXCR, listing each CDR3 protein once. The data contain around 170,000 distinct CDR3 sequences, approximately 11% of them singletons. Source: CD8+ T cells sorted from PBMCs, taken about 24 months after vaccination. These receptors all come from a man between 50 and 75 years old who received an inactivated influenza vaccine. The CDR3 runs from the conserved cysteine through the conserved F or W. Fields, in order: D gene, clone size, J gene, V gene, CDR3 protein, CDR3 DNA. A D gene is named only where the DNA matches it firmly. Clone size is stated in some rows and not others, as once, few, many or a class when expanded.

TRBD2 few TRBJ2-5 TRBV5-6 CASSLVSGRWETQYF TGTGCCAGCAGCTTGGTCAGCGGGAGATGGGAGACCCAGTACTTC
TRBD1 few TRBJ2-3 TRBV20-1 CSATGASTDTQYF TGCAGTGCAACAGGGGCCAGCACAGATACGCAGTATTTT
NA NA TRBJ2-1 TRBV18 CASSSRDITNEQFF TGTGCCAGCTCGTCCCGGGACATAACCAATGAGCAGTTCTTC
NA once TRBJ1-1 TRBV9 CASSVTPGQGGKTEAFF TGTGCCAGCAGCGTAACCCCGGGGCAGGGAGGAAAGACTGAAGCTTTCTTT
NA NA TRBJ1-4 TRBV4-1 CASSHLFPTNEKLFF TGCGCCAGCAGCCATTTATTTCCAACTAATGAAAAACTGTTTTTT
NA once TRBJ1-1 TRBV7-6 CASSTPWMFTEAFF TGTGCCAGCAGCACCCCTTGGATGTTTACTGAAGCTTTCTTT
NA many TRBJ2-1 TRBV11-2 CASRQGIMRHEQFF TGTGCCAGCAGGCAGGGGATAATGAGACATGAGCAGTTCTTC
NA NA TRBJ2-2 TRBV9 CASSVGTTTDTGELFF TGTGCCAGCAGCGTGGGGACAACGACGGACACCGGGGAGCTGTTTTTT
NA NA TRBJ2-2 TRBV12-3/TRBV12-4 CASTLRERGELFF TGTGCCAGCACCCTAAGGGAGAGAGGGGAGCTGTTTTTT
NA many TRBJ2-1 TRBV28 CASSPYLSSYNEQFF TGTGCCAGCAGTCCCTACTTAAGCTCCTACAATGAGCAGTTCTTC
TRBD2 NA TRBJ2-1 TRBV6-1 CASSISSGASYNEQFF TGTGCCAGCAGTATATCTAGCGGGGCCTCCTACAATGAGCAGTTCTTC
NA NA TRBJ1-5 TRBV7-9 CASSFTNSNQPQHF TGTGCCAGCAGCTTTACAAATAGCAATCAGCCCCAGCATTTT
NA NA TRBJ2-5 TRBV11-2 CASSFEGETQYF TGTGCCAGCAGCTTCGAAGGAGAGACCCAGTACTTC
NA few TRBJ2-7 TRBV20-1 CSASVAISYEQYF TGCAGTGCTAGCGTAGCGATCTCCTACGAGCAGTACTTC
NA few TRBJ2-5 TRBV7-6 CASSRKFPEIGYQETQYF TGTGCCAGCAGCAGAAAATTTCCGGAGATAGGGTACCAAGAGACCCAGTACTTC
NA few TRBJ2-7 TRBV15 CATSRGWGPYEQYF TGTGCCACCAGCAGAGGTTGGGGCCCCTACGAGCAGTACTTC
TRBD1 many TRBJ1-5 TRBV12-3/TRBV12-4 CASSLDRADQPQHF TGTGCCAGCAGTCTCGACAGGGCGGATCAGCCCCAGCATTTT
NA few TRBJ2-7 TRBV5-6 CASSFGVGEQYF TGTGCCAGCAGCTTTGGGGTTGGCGAGCAGTACTTC
TRBD2 many TRBJ2-7 TRBV5-1 CASSLAFQRGYEQYF TGCGCCAGCAGCTTGGCGTTCCAGCGGGGCTACGAGCAGTACTTC
NA NA TRBJ1-1 TRBV29-1 CSVQTGTTEAFF TGCAGCGTCCAGACAGGAACCACTGAAGCTTTCTTT
NA NA TRBJ2-1 TRBV9 CASSVAVGVHNEQFF TGTGCCAGCAGCGTAGCTGTTGGGGTCCACAATGAGCAGTTCTTC
NA NA TRBJ2-2 TRBV4-3 CASSYTWDTGELFF TGCGCCAGCAGTTATACTTGGGACACCGGGGAGCTGTTTTTT
NA NA TRBJ1-5 TRBV7-9 CACSLGRGGNQPQHF TGTGCATGCAGCTTAGGCAGGGGCGGCAATCAGCCCCAGCATTTT
NA NA TRBJ1-6 TRBV12-3/TRBV12-4 CASSPTGSNNSPLHF TGTGCCAGCAGCCCCACCGGCAGTAACAATTCACCCCTCCACTTT
NA many TRBJ2-2 TRBV5-5 CASSLFGGARVTGELFF TGTGCCAGCAGCTTGTTTGGGGGCGCGAGGGTGACCGGGGAGCTGTTTTTT
TRBD2 few TRBJ2-5 TRBV12-3/TRBV12-4 CASSLSGLAAQETQYF TGTGCCAGCAGTCTCTCGGGACTAGCGGCCCAAGAGACCCAGTACTTC
NA NA TRBJ2-5 TRBV11-2 CASSPWAGQETQYF TGTGCCAGCAGCCCCTGGGCCGGCCAAGAGACCCAGTACTTC
NA few TRBJ2-7 TRBV28 CASISLRVGVHEQYF TGTGCCAGCATATCCCTTCGGGTAGGGGTCCACGAGCAGTACTTC
TRBD2 few TRBJ2-3 TRBV5-1 CASSPALPGTSGGKSADTQYF TGCGCCAGCAGCCCAGCACTCCCCGGGACTAGCGGGGGGAAATCCGCAGATACGCAGTATTTT
NA many TRBJ2-3 TRBV29-1 CSVDAAGLTDTQYF TGCAGCGTTGATGCGGCAGGGCTCACAGATACGCAGTATTTT
TRBD2 NA TRBJ2-1 TRBV4-2 CASSQLTGTSGRAVGYNEQFF TGTGCCAGCAGCCAGCTAACCGGGACTAGCGGGAGGGCCGTTGGCTACAATGAGCAGTTCTTC
NA NA TRBJ2-7 TRBV29-1 CSVVDRLTYEQYF TGCAGCGTTGTTGACAGGCTAACCTACGAGCAGTACTTC
NA NA TRBJ2-1 TRBV6-2/TRBV6-3 CASSYSGGRSDEQFF TGTGCCAGCAGTTACTCGGGGGGCAGGTCGGATGAGCAGTTCTTC
TRBD1 many TRBJ1-4 TRBV29-1 CSVEHPGQGSYGAVGKLFF TGCAGCGTTGAACATCCGGGACAGGGATCATATGGTGCGGTAGGAAAACTGTTTTTT
TRBD2 few TRBJ2-1 TRBV2 CASSLTSGVPNEQFF TGTGCCAGCAGTCTTACTAGCGGAGTCCCCAATGAGCAGTTCTTC
TRBD1 many TRBJ2-3 TRBV4-3 CASSQEFEGATDTQYF TGCGCCAGCAGCCAAGAATTCGAGGGGGCAACAGATACGCAGTATTTT
TRBD1 many TRBJ2-1 TRBV6-2/TRBV6-3 CASSYSGQGDNEQFF TGTGCCAGCAGTTACTCTGGGCAGGGGGACAATGAGCAGTTCTTC
NA many TRBJ2-3 TRBV15 CATSRDRSGTDTQYF TGTGCCACCAGCAGAGATCGTAGTGGCACAGATACGCAGTATTTT
TRBD1 few TRBJ2-7 TRBV20-1 CSAREFGTGIYEQYF TGCAGTGCTAGAGAATTCGGGACAGGAATCTACGAGCAGTACTTC
NA NA TRBJ1-5 TRBV20-1 CSAIPGWASGYQPQHF TGCAGTGCTATCCCCGGGTGGGCGTCGGGTTATCAGCCCCAGCATTTT
TRBD1 few TRBJ1-1 TRBV9 CASSDLRDRATEAFF TGTGCCAGCAGCGACCTCCGGGACAGGGCCACTGAAGCTTTCTTT